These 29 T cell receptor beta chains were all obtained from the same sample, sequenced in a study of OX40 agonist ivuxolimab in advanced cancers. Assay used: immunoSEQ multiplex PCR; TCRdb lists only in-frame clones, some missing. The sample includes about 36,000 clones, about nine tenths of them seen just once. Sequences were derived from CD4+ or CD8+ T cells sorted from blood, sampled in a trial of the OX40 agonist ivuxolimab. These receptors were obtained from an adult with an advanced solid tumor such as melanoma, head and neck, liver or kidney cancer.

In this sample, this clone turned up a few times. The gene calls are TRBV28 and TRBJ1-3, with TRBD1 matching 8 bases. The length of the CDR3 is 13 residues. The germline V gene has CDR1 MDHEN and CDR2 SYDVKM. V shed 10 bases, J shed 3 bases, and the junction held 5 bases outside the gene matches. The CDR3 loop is CATKGTGGNTIYF. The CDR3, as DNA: TGTGCCACCAAAGGGACAGGTGGAAACACCATATATTTT.

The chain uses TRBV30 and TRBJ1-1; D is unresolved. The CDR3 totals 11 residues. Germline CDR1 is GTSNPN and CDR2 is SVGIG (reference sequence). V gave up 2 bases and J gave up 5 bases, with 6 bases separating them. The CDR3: CAWSTSTEAFF. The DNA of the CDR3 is TGTGCCTGGAGTACGTCAACTGAAGCTTTCTTT.

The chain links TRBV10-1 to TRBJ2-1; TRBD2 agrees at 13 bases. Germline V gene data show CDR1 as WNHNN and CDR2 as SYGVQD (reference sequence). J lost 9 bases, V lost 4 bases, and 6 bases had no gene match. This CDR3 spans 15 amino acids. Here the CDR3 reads CASSALAGGRGEQFF. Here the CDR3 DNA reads TGCGCCAGCAGTGCACTAGCGGGGGGGAGAGGTGAGCAGTTCTTC.

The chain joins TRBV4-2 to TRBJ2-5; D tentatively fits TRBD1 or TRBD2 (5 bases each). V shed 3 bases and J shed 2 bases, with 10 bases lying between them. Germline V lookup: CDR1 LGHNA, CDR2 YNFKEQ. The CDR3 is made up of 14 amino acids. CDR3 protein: CASSHPGRQETQYF. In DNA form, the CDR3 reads TGTGCCAGCAGCCACCCGGGACGGCAAGAGACCCAGTACTTC.

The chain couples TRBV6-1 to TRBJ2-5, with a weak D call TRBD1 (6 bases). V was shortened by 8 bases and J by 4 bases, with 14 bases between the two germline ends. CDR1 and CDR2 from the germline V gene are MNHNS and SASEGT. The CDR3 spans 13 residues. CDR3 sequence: CASCTGWGETQYF. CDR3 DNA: TGTGCCAGCTGTACAGGGTGGGGAGAGACCCAGTACTTC.

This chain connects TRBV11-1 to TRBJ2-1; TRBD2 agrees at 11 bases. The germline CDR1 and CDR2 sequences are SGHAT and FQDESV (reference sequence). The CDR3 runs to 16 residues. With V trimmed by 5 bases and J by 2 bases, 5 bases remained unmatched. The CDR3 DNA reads TGTGCCAGCAGCCCGACTAGCGGGGTCACCTACAATGAGCAGTTCTTC. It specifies CASSPTSGVTYNEQFF.

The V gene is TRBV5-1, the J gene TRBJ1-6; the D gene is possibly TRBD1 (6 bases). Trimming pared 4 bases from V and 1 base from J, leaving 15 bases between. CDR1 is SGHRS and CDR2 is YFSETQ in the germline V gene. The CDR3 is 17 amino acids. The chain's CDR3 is CASSRQSGASYNSPLHF. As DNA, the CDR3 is TGCGCCAGCAGCCGCCAATCAGGGGCGTCCTATAATTCACCCCTCCACTTT. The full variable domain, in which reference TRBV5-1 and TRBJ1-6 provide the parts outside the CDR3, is KAGVTQTPRYLIKTRGQQVTLSCSPISGHRSVSWYQQTPGQGLQFLFEYFSETQRNKGNFPGRFSGRQFSNSRSEMNVSTLELGDSALYLCASSRQSGASYNSPLHFGNGTRLTVT.

CDR3 DNA sequence: TGCGCCAGCAGCTTGGCGCCAGGGGGCCCCTACGAGCAGTACTTC. Protein sequence: CASSLAPGGPYEQYF. V and J are TRBV5-1 and TRBJ2-7, with 8 bases fitting TRBD1. The germline V gene encodes CDR1 SGHRS and CDR2 YFSETQ. Trimming at V came to 0 bases and at J to 2 bases, leaving 4 bases not matched to a gene. CDR3 length: 15 residues.

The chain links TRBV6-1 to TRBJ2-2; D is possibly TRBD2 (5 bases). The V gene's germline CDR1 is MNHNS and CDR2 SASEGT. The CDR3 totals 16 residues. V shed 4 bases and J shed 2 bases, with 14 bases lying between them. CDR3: CASSVTELGNTGELFF. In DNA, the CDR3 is TGTGCCAGCAGTGTCACCGAACTAGGAAACACCGGGGAGCTGTTTTTT.

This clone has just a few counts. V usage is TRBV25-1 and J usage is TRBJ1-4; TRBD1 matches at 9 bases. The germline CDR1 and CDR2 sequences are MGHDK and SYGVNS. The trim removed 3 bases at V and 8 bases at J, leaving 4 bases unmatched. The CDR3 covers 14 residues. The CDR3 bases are TGTGCCAGCAGTGAGGGACAGGGAGGAGAAAAACTGTTTTTT. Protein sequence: CASSEGQGGEKLFF.

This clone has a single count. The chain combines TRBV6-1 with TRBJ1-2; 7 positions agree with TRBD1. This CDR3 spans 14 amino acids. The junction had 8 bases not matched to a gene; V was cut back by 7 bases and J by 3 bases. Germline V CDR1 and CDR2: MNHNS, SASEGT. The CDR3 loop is CASTFRGQDYGYTF. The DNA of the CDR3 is TGTGCCAGCACCTTCCGAGGACAGGACTATGGCTACACCTTC.

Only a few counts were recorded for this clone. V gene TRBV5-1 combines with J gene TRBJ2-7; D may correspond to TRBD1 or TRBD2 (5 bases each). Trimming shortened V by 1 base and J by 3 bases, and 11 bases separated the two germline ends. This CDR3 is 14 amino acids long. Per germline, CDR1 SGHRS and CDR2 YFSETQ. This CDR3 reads CASSLRLGDYEQYF. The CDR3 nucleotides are TGCGCCAGCAGCTTGAGGCTGGGGGACTACGAGCAGTACTTC.

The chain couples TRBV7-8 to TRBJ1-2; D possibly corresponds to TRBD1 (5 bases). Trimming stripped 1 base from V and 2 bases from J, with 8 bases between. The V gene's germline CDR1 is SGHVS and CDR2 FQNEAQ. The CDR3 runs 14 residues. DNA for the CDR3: TGTGCCAGCAGCTTAGTTCCAGGGAACTATGGCTACACCTTC. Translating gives CASSLVPGNYGYTF.

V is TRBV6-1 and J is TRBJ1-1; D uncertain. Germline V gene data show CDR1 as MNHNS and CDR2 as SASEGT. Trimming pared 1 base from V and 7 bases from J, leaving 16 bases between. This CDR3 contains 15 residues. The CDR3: CASSEVLGYEGEAFF. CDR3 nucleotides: TGTGCCAGCAGTGAAGTCCTGGGGTACGAAGGTGAAGCTTTCTTT.

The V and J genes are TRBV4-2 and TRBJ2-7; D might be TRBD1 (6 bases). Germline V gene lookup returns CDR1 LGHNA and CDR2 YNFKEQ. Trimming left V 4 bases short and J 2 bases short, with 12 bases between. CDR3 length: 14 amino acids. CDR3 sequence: CASSLQQGPYEQYF. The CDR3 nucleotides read TGTGCCAGCAGCCTACAACAGGGCCCCTACGAGCAGTACTTC.

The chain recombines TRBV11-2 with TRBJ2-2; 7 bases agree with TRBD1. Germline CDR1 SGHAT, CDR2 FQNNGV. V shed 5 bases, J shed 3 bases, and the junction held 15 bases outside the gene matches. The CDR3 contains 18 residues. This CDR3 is CASSRSLGGVRHTGELFF. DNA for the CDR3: TGTGCCAGCAGCCGCTCCTTAGGGGGCGTCCGACACACCGGGGAGCTGTTTTTT.

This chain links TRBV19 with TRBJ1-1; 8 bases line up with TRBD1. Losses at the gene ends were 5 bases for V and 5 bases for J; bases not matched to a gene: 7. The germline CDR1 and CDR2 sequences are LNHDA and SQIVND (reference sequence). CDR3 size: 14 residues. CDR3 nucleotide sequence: TGTGCCAGTAGTTTCCGGACAGGGAAAACTGAAGCTTTCTTT. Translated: CASSFRTGKTEAFF.

The chain's CDR3 is CASSLVWVQETQYF. CDR3 bases: TGTGCCAGCAGCTTAGTCTGGGTCCAAGAGACCCAGTACTTC. V is TRBV7-9 and J is TRBJ2-5; D ambiguous. Per the germline V gene, CDR1 is SEHNR and CDR2 is FQNEAQ (reference sequence). The CDR3 totals 14 residues. V was shortened by 1 base and J by 1 base, with 7 bases between the two germline ends. The whole variable domain, remainder taken from reference TRBV7-9 and TRBJ2-5, is DTGVSQNPRHKITKRGQNVTFRCDPISEHNRLYWYRQTLGQGPEFLTYFQNEAQLEKSRLLSDRFSAERPKGSFSTLEIQRTEQGDSAMYLCASSLVWVQETQYFGPGTRLLVL.

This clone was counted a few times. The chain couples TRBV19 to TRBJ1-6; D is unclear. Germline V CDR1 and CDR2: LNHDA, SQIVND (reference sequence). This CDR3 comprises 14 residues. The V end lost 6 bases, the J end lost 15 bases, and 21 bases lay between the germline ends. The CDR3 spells CASSPDPGIKDLHF. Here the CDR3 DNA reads TGTGCCAGTAGCCCAGACCCTGGAATTAAGGACCTCCACTTT.

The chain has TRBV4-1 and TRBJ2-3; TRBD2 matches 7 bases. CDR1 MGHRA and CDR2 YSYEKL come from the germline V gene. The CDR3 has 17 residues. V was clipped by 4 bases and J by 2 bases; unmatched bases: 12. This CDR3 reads CASSRGSPIFFTDTQYF. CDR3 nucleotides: TGCGCCAGCAGCCGCGGGAGCCCGATATTTTTCACAGATACGCAGTATTTT.

The CDR3 protein is CASSQGGTAYEQYF. CDR3 sequence (DNA): TGTGCCAGCAGCCAGGGAGGGACAGCCTACGAGCAGTACTTC. This chain joins TRBV6-5 and TRBJ2-7; tentatively, D is TRBD1 or TRBD2 (7 bases each). V was trimmed by 6 bases and J by 2 bases, leaving 14 bases between them. Germline V lookup: CDR1 MNHEY, CDR2 SVGAGI. CDR3 length: 14 residues.

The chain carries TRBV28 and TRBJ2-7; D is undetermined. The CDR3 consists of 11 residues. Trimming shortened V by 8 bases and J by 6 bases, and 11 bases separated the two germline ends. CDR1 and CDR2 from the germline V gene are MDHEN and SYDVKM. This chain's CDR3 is CASQTLGEQYF. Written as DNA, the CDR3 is TGTGCCAGCCAAACCCTGGGCGAGCAGTACTTC.

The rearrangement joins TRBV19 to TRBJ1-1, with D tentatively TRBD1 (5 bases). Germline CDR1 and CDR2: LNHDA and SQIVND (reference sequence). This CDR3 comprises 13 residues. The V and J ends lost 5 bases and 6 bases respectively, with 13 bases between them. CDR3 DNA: TGTGCCAGTAGTGGTCAGGGTGCCTCTGAAGCTTTCTTT. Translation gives CASSGQGASEAFF. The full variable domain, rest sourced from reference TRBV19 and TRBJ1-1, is DGGITQSPKYLFRKEGQNVTLSCEQNLNHDAMYWYRQDPGQGLRLIYYSQIVNDFQKGDIAEGYSVSREKKESFPLTVTSAQKNPTAFYLCASSGQGASEAFFGQGTRLTVV.

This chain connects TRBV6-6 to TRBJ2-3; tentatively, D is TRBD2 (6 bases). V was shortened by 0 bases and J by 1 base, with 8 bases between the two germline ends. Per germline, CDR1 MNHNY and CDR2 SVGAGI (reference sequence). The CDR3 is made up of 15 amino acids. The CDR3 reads CASSYSAGRTDTQYF. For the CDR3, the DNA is TGTGCCAGCAGTTACTCGGCGGGGCGCACAGATACGCAGTATTTT.

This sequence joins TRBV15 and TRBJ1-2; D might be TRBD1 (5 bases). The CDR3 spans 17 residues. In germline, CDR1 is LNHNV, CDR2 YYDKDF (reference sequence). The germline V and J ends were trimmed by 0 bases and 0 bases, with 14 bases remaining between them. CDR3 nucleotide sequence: TGTGCCACCAGCAGAGACGGCCGGGACCGAGCTAACTATGGCTACACCTTC. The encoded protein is CATSRDGRDRANYGYTF.

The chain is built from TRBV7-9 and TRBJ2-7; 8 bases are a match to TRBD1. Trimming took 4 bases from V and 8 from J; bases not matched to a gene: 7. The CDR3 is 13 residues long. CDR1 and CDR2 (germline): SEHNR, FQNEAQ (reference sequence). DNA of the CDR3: TGTGCCAGCAGCTCGCCTCCAGGGGGCCAGCAGTACTTC. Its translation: CASSSPPGGQQYF.

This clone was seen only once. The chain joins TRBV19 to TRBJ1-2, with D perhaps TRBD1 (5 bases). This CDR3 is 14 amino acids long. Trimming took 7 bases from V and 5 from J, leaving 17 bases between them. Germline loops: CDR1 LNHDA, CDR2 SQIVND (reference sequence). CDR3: CASNGGWGPYGYTF. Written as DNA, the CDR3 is TGTGCCAGTAACGGGGGATGGGGACCTTATGGCTACACCTTC.

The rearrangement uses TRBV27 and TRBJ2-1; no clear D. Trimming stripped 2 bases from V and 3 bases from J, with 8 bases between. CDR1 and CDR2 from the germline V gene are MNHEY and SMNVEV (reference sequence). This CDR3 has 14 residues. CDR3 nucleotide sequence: TGTGCCAGCAGTTTAATAGCCCTCTACAATGAGCAGTTCTTC. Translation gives CASSLIALYNEQFF.

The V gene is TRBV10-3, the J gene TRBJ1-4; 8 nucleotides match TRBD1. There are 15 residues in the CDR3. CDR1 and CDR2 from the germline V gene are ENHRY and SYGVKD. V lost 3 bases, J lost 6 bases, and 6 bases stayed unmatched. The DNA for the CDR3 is TGTGCCATCAGTGAAAAACAGGGGGGCGATGAAAAACTGTTTTTT. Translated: CAISEKQGGDEKLFF.